Each of the 29 T cell receptor beta chains below was sequenced from the same sample in a study of blood T cell repertoires in COVID-19. Sequencing was performed with immunoSEQ multiplex PCR; in TCRdb, only in-frame clones are kept and a portion is missing. The sample yields 180,000 or so clones, approximately 89% seen once. The sequenced sample consisted of peripheral blood. Receptors were obtained from a man between 40 and 49 years old with active or convalescent COVID-19.

The V and J genes are TRBV1 and TRBJ1-2; TRBD1 is the table's D call and was not checked against the DNA. TRBV1 is annotated as a pseudogene. The CDR3 consists of 13 residues. DNA for the CDR3: TGCACCAGCAGCCACACACCAAACTATGGCTACACCTTC. Translating it yields CTSSHTPNYGYTF.

The chain carries TRBV27 and TRBJ2-3, with 13 bases that match TRBD2. The V gene's germline CDR1 is MNHEY and CDR2 SMNVEV (reference sequence). The V segment lost 3 bases and the J segment 1 base; nucleotides outside the gene matches: 16. This CDR3 has 21 amino acids. The DNA for the CDR3 is TGTGCCAGCAGTTTCAACGGTCCCGGCACTAGCGGGGGGGAAGGCACAGATACGCAGTATTTT. Encoded protein: CASSFNGPGTSGGEGTDTQYF.

As regards this clone: A read error may produce the germline difference seen at one junction end. The J gene is TRBJ2-1, the V gene TRBV9; D possibly corresponds to TRBD1 (6 bases). From germline, CDR1 is SGDLS and CDR2 YYNGEE. The CDR3 contains 12 residues. CDR3 loop: CASSATDSQLVF. The CDR3 nucleotides are TGTGCCAGCAGCGCTACGGACAGCCAGTTAGTCTTC.

The chain joins TRBV4-1 to TRBJ2-6; D might be TRBD1 (6 bases). The CDR3 contains 17 residues. Looked up from germline, CDR1 is MGHRA and CDR2 is YSYEKL. Trimming took 4 bases from V and 0 from J, leaving 13 bases between them. Written as DNA, the CDR3 is TGCGCCAGCAGCCCGACAGGTACTAGCTCTGGGGCCAACGTCCTGACTTTC. It specifies CASSPTGTSSGANVLTF.

The rearrangement links TRBV3-1 (or the pseudogene TRBV3-2) to TRBJ1-1; D gene unclear. Germline V lookup: CDR1 LGHDT, CDR2 YNNKEL (reference sequence). V was pared by 4 bases and J by 0 bases, with 12 bases between. The length of the CDR3 is 15 residues. CDR3 protein: CASSPRGSVNTEAFF. The CDR3 nucleotides are TGTGCCAGCAGCCCTCGGGGATCAGTGAACACTGAAGCTTTCTTT.

This sequence joins TRBV3-1 (or the pseudogene TRBV3-2) and TRBJ1-6; D perhaps matches TRBD1 (6 bases). The V gene's germline CDR1 is LGHDT and CDR2 YNNKEL (reference sequence). The CDR3 contains 16 residues. The V end lost 4 bases, the J end lost 9 bases, and 19 bases lay between the germline ends. The CDR3: CASSPTWTARGSPLHF. In DNA form, the CDR3 reads TGTGCCAGCAGCCCGACATGGACAGCCCGCGGTTCACCCCTCCACTTT.

This clone was counted once. The rearrangement links TRBV7-3 to TRBJ2-1; D is perhaps TRBD2 (6 bases). Deletions cut 5 bases from V and 4 bases from J, with 15 bases between. In germline, CDR1 is SGHTA, CDR2 FQGTGA. The CDR3 is 15 amino acids. CDR3 bases: TGTGCCAGCAGCCCCCTTAACGGGGGATACAATGAGCAGTTCTTC. It specifies CASSPLNGGYNEQFF. Supplemented by reference TRBV7-3 and TRBJ2-1, the full variable domain reads GAGVSQTPSNKVTEKGKYVELRCDPISGHTALYWYRQSLGQGPEFLIYFQGTGAADDSGLPNDRFFAVRPEGSVSTLKIQRTERGDSAVYLCASSPLNGGYNEQFFGPGTRLTVL.

This rearrangement joins TRBV5-8 to TRBJ1-1; unclear D gene. Germline V gene sequence: CDR1 SGHTS, CDR2 YDEGEE. The V gene lost 4 bases and the J gene lost 1 base, with 11 bases spanning the gap. This CDR3 is 14 amino acids long. CDR3 residues: CASSSGRGNTEAFF. The CDR3 region has the DNA TGTGCCAGCAGCAGTGGACGGGGGAACACTGAAGCTTTCTTT.

This clone was detected only once. The rearrangement joins TRBV11-2 to TRBJ1-3; a weak D match, TRBD1 (5 bases). The ends were cut back, 1 base at V and 2 bases at J, with 6 bases in the middle. From germline, CDR1 is SGHAT and CDR2 FQNNGV. The CDR3 loop spans 14 amino acids. This CDR3 is CASSLGGAGNTIYF. The CDR3 DNA reads as TGTGCCAGCAGCTTAGGGGGGGCTGGAAACACCATATATTTT.

The CDR3 reads CASSLPSGGAEAFF. The DNA of the CDR3 is TGTGCCAGCAGCTTGCCATCAGGGGGAGCTGAAGCTTTCTTT. The genes are TRBV5-6 and TRBJ1-1; 7 nucleotides line up with TRBD1. V shed 1 base and J 6 bases; nucleotides not matched to a gene: 6. The CDR3 extends over 14 amino acids. CDR1 and CDR2 (germline): SGHDT, YYEEEE.

This clone was counted a few times. CDR3 in amino acids: CASSQGPFNVVQFF. In DNA form, the CDR3 reads TGTGCCAGCAGTCAGGGGCCCTTTAATGTCGTGCAGTTCTTC. The rearrangement joins TRBV27 to TRBJ2-1; D is perhaps TRBD1 (6 bases). The CDR3 has 14 residues. Germline V CDR1 and CDR2: MNHEY, SMNVEV (reference sequence). V lost 5 bases and J 12 bases, leaving 20 bases between the germline ends.

The chain links TRBV10-3 to TRBJ1-2; the match to TRBD1 covers 8 bases. The ends lost 6 bases at V and 4 bases at J; junction bases unmatched: 7. Germline loops: CDR1 ENHRY, CDR2 SYGVKD. The CDR3 contains 14 residues. In nucleotides, the CDR3 is TGTGCCATCAGCCTAGGACAGGGTAGCTATGGCTACACCTTC. This codes for CAISLGQGSYGYTF.

This chain connects TRBV30 to TRBJ2-3; maybe TRBD2 (6 bases). V lost 2 bases to trimming and J lost 6 bases, with 15 bases between them. The CDR3 has 14 residues. Germline V gives CDR1 GTSNPN, CDR2 SVGIG (reference sequence). Written as DNA, the CDR3 is TGTGCCTGGAGTCCACGCGGGACCGCGGATACGCAGTATTTT. Amino acid sequence: CAWSPRGTADTQYF. The complete variable domain, with remaining parts taken from reference TRBV30 and TRBJ2-3, reads SQTIHQWPATLVQPVGSPLSLECTVEGTSNPNLYWYRQAAGRGLQLLFYSVGIGQISSEVPQNLSASRPQDRQFILSSKKLLLSDSGFYLCAWSPRGTADTQYFGPGTRLTVL.

The rearrangement joins TRBV19 to TRBJ1-6, with D maybe TRBD1 (5 bases). V was cut by 10 bases and J by 7 bases, with 14 bases left in between. The germline CDR1 and CDR2 sequences are LNHDA and SQIVND (reference sequence). CDR3 length: 13 amino acids. The CDR3 protein is CATRGDGNSPLHF. CDR3 sequence (DNA): TGTGCCACCCGCGGGGACGGCAATTCACCCCTCCACTTT. The full variable domain, its missing parts supplied by reference TRBV19 and TRBJ1-6, is DGGITQSPKYLFRKEGQNVTLSCEQNLNHDAMYWYRQDPGQGLRLIYYSQIVNDFQKGDIAEGYSVSREKKESFPLTVTSAQKNPTAFYLCATRGDGNSPLHFGNGTRLTVT.

The gene calls are TRBV29-1 and TRBJ1-2, with D possibly TRBD1 on 5 matching bases. Trimming took 3 bases from V and 8 from J, leaving 10 bases between them. This CDR3 has 11 residues. Germline CDR1 is SQVTM and CDR2 is ANQGSEA. The CDR3 loop reads CSVEGGEGYTF. CDR3 coding DNA: TGCAGCGTTGAGGGAGGGGAAGGCTACACCTTC.

The chain has TRBV3-1 (or the pseudogene TRBV3-2) and TRBJ2-7; D is ambiguous. CDR1 and CDR2 (germline): LGHDT, YNNKEL (reference sequence). With 0 bases removed from V and 9 bases from J, the gap between germline ends came to 18 bases. CDR3 length equals 15 residues. The CDR3 spells CASSQDGVRRPGQYF. CDR3 nucleotide sequence: TGTGCCAGCAGCCAAGATGGAGTCAGACGACCGGGGCAGTACTTC.

This clone has a handful of counts. The V gene is TRBV27, the J gene TRBJ1-2, with a tentative D call TRBD1 (6 bases). V was clipped by 4 bases and J by 8 bases, with 14 bases between them. The germline CDR1 and CDR2 sequences are MNHEY and SMNVEV (reference sequence). CDR3 length equals 13 residues. The CDR3 DNA reads as TGTGCCAGCAGTTCGGGGGGGCCGGGAGGCTACACCTTC. Protein product: CASSSGGPGGYTF.

The chain couples TRBV29-1 to TRBJ1-1, with 8 positions matching TRBD1. CDR3 length: 13 amino acids. V shed 7 bases and J 4 bases; nucleotides not matched to a gene: 8. Germline V CDR1 and CDR2: SQVTM, ANQGSEA. The CDR3 sequence is CSADRGLFTEAFF. In nucleotides, the CDR3 is TGCAGCGCTGACAGGGGCCTATTCACTGAAGCTTTCTTT.

The chain uses TRBV29-1 and TRBJ1-5; D gene uncertain. Trimming stripped 4 bases from V and 9 bases from J, with 10 bases between. The CDR3 is 11 residues long. The germline V gene has CDR1 SQVTM and CDR2 ANQGSEA. CDR3 bases: TGCAGCGTTGGAGAGCGGGGGCCCCAGCATTTT. Protein sequence: CSVGERGPQHF.

The rearrangement uses TRBV15 and TRBJ2-3; D gene ambiguous. V was pared by 2 bases and J by 0 bases, with 12 bases between. Germline lookup yields CDR1 LNHNV and CDR2 YYDKDF (reference sequence). This CDR3 has 16 amino acids. The CDR3, as DNA: TGTGCCACCAGCAGACTCTCAATCACTAGCACAGATACGCAGTATTTT. This gives the protein CATSRLSITSTDTQYF.

The CDR3 DNA sequence: TGTGCCAGCAGCACCCGAGCCGGGACAGCTTCGCAGCAGTACTTC. Translating gives CASSTRAGTASQQYF. The chain links TRBV5-4 to TRBJ2-7; 7 bases align to TRBD1. The CDR3 extends over 15 amino acids. Germline assignment: CDR1 SGHNT and CDR2 YYREEE (reference sequence). V trimming: 4 bases; J trimming: 8 bases; junction bases outside the gene matches: 15.

The CDR3 sequence: CASSPGLAQIGDTQYF. CDR3 sequence (DNA): TGTGCCAGCTCCCCGGGACTAGCACAGATAGGAGATACGCAGTATTTT. The chain uses TRBV18 and TRBJ2-3, with 9 bases fitting TRBD2. Germline lookup yields CDR1 KGHSH and CDR2 LQKENI. The CDR3 contains 16 residues. V dropped 6 bases and J dropped 5; count of bases not matched to a gene: 12.

The chain combines TRBV28 with TRBJ2-1; 7 bases line up with TRBD1. The length of the CDR3 is 15 residues. V gave up 4 bases and J gave up 7 bases; unmatched junction bases: 10. The germline V gene has CDR1 MDHEN and CDR2 SYDVKM. The CDR3 reads CASSSLGTENNEQFF. CDR3 nucleotides: TGTGCCAGCAGTTCACTCGGGACAGAGAATAATGAGCAGTTCTTC. The variable domain in full, with the rest retrieved from reference TRBV28 and TRBJ2-1, is DVKVTQSSRYLVKRTGEKVFLECVQDMDHENMFWYRQDPGLGLRLIYFSYDVKMKEKGDIPEGYSVSREKKERFSLILESASTNQTSMYLCASSSLGTENNEQFFGPGTRLTVL.

The rearrangement joins TRBV15 to TRBJ2-1; 7 bases are shared with TRBD2. Germline CDR1 and CDR2: LNHNV and YYDKDF (reference sequence). The trim removed 0 bases at V and 4 bases at J, leaving 6 bases unmatched. This CDR3 comprises 16 residues. The CDR3 DNA follows: TGTGCCACCAGCAGAGATCGGGCGGGGGTGTACAATGAGCAGTTCTTC. Translating it yields CATSRDRAGVYNEQFF.

V usage is TRBV3-1 (or the pseudogene TRBV3-2) and J usage is TRBJ1-2, with a tentative D call TRBD1 (6 bases). The ends were cut back, 4 bases at V and 4 bases at J, with 25 bases in the middle. The CDR3 consists of 18 residues. The germline gives CDR1 LGHDT, CDR2 YNNKEL (reference sequence). CDR3 coding DNA: TGTGCCAGCAGCCCTTCCCCCGGGTCAGGGGCCCCCCGCTATGGCTACACCTTC. Translating gives CASSPSPGSGAPRYGYTF.

V gene TRBV5-4 combines with J gene TRBJ1-3, with TRBD1 identical over 7 bases. Germline trimming cut 3 bases from V and 2 bases from J; bases unmatched to any gene: 11. CDR3 length equals 17 residues. CDR1 and CDR2 (germline): SGHNT, YYREEE (reference sequence). The CDR3 DNA reads TGTGCCAGCAGCTCGCCCCAACAGGGGAAGGCTGGAAACACCATATATTTT. Amino acid sequence: CASSSPQQGKAGNTIYF.

The DNA for the CDR3 is TGTGCCAGCAGTGAAGCTCCCGGGAGGAACACTGAAGCTTTCTTT. This gives the protein CASSEAPGRNTEAFF. The V and J genes are TRBV6-1 and TRBJ1-1, with D uncertain. In germline, CDR1 is MNHNS, CDR2 SASEGT. There are 15 residues in the CDR3. The V end was cut by 0 bases, the J end by 1 base, with 9 bases between.

This clone was counted a few times. The V and J genes are TRBV7-9 and TRBJ1-2; 7 bases are a match to TRBD1. The CDR3 spans 15 residues. Germline CDR1 is SEHNR and CDR2 is FQNEAQ (reference sequence). V shed 5 bases, J shed 3 bases, and the junction held 9 bases outside the gene matches. The CDR3 nucleotides read TGTGCCAGCAGCACTAGACAGGGAAACGACTATGGCTACACCTTC. This encodes CASSTRQGNDYGYTF.

This clone was recorded only once. The V and J genes are TRBV6-1 and TRBJ2-7, with unresolved D. Germline CDR1 and CDR2: MNHNS and SASEGT. Trimming pared 0 bases from V and 1 base from J, leaving 10 bases between. The CDR3 spans 15 residues. This chain's CDR3 is CASSEAWLNSYEQYF. As DNA, the CDR3 is TGTGCCAGCAGTGAAGCTTGGCTGAATTCCTACGAGCAGTACTTC.